This T cell receptor (beta chain) came from a study of blood T cell repertoires in COVID-19. Overall study: The study drew acute and convalescent COVID-19 samples from the United States, Italy and Spain. PBMCs, B-cell-depleted T cells, or T cells were the source of the cDNA or gDNA that made up the material.

In the source study's methods: By means of reference gene primer amplification, nucleated cell counts were estimated. Measured with immunoSEQ multiplex PCR; TCRdb has only the in-frame clones, and not every one. The DNA gave D and trimming, while V, J and clone size come from that table. Among about 19,000 clones listed, 86% were seen once. The sample comprised peripheral blood. The receptor was derived from a human donor in a cohort sampled during active COVID-19.

The CDR3 nucleotides read TGTGCCAGCAGCTTGGGATGGTACAGACAAGAGACCCAGTACTTC. It encodes CASSLGWYRQETQYF. The chain is built from TRBV5-6 and TRBJ2-5, with D unclear. Trimming took off 0 bases at V and 2 bases at J, with 11 bases between the two ends. CDR1 SGHDT and CDR2 YYEEEE come from the germline V gene. The CDR3 contains 15 residues.